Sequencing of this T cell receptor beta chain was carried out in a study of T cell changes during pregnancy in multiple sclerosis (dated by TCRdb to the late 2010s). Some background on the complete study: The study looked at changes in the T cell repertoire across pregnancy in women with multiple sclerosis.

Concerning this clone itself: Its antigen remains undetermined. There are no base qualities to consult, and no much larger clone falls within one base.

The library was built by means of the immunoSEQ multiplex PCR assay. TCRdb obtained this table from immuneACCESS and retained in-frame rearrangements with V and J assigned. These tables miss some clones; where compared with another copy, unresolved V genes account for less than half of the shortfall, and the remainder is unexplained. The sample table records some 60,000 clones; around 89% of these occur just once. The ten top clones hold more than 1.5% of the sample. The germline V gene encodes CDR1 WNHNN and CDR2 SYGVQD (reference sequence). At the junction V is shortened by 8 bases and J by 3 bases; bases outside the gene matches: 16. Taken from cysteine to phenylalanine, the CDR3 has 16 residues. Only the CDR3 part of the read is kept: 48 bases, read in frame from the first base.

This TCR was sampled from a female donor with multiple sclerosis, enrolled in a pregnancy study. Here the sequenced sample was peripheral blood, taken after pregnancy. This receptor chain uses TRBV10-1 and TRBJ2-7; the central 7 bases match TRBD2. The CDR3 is CASGGVSPRSLYEQYF. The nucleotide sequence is TGCGCCAGCGGGGGGGTGTCCCCTCGGAGTCTCTACGAGCAGTACTTC.